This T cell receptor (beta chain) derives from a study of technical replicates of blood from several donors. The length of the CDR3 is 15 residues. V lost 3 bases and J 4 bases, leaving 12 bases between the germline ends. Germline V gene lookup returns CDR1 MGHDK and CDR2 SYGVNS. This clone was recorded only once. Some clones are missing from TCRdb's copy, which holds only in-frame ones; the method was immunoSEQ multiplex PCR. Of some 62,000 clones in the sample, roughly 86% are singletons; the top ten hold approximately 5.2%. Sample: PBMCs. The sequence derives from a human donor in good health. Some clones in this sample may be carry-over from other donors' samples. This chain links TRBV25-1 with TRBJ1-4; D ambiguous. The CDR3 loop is CASSDWTEVNEKLFF. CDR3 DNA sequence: TGTGCCAGCAGTGACTGGACTGAGGTTAATGAAAAACTGTTTTTT.